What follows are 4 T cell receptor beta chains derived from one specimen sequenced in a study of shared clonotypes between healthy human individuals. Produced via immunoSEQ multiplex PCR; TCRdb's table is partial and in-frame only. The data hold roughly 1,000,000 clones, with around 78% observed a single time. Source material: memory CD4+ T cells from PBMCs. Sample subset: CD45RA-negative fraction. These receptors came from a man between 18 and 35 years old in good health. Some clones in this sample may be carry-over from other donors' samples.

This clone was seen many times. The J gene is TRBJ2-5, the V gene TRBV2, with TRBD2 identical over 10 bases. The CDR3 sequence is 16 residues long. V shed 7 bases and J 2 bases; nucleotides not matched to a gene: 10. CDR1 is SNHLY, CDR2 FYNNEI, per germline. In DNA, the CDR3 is TGTGCCAGCATCGCGGGTTTAGCGGGGGGTCAAGAGACCCAGTACTTC. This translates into CASIAGLAGGQETQYF. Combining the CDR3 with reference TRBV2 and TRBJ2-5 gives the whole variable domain EPEVTQTPSHQVTQMGQEVILRCVPISNHLYFYWYRQILGQKVEFLVSFYNNEISEKSEIFDDQFSVERPDGSNFTLKIRSTKLEDSAMYFCASIAGLAGGQETQYFGPGTRLLVL.

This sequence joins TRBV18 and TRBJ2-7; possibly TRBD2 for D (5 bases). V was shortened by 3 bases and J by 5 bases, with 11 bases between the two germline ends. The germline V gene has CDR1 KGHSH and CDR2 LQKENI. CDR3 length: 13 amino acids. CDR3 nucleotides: TGTGCCAGCTCACCGGCGGGCCCACACGAGCAGTACTTC. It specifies CASSPAGPHEQYF.

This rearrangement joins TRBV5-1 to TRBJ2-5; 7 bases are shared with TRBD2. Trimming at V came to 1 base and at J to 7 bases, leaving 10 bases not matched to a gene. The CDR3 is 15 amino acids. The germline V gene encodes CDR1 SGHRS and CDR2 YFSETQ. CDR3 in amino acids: CASSLSSGVRWTQYF. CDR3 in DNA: TGCGCCAGCAGCTTGTCTAGCGGAGTGCGTTGGACCCAGTACTTC.

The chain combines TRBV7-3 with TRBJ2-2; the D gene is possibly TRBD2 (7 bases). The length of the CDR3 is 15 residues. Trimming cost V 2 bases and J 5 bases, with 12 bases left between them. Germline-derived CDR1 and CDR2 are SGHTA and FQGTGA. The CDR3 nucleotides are TGTGCCAGCAGCTTATTCAGGGGAGGGACCGGGGAGCTGTTTTTT. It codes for CASSLFRGGTGELFF.